Listed below are T cell receptor beta chains from one sample, sequenced in a study of blood T cell repertoires in COVID-19. Sequencing was performed with immunoSEQ multiplex PCR; in TCRdb, only in-frame clones are kept and a portion is missing. The profile shows 130,000 to 150,000 clones, approximately 86% of them singletons. Specimen: peripheral blood. Every receptor here comes from a woman aged 40 to 50 with active or convalescent COVID-19. Each CDR3 is given with its conserved first and last residue. Clone size is stated in some rows and not others, as once, few, many or a class when expanded.

>TRBJ1-3|.|TRBV6-6
CASTTDTGWGNTIYF
>TRBJ2-1|.|TRBV7-2
CASSRSSPLYNEQFF
>TRBJ2-5|once|TRBV9
CASSKTSGQETQYF
>TRBJ1-1|.|TRBV6-5
CASNIGQDGTEAFF
>TRBJ1-2|.|TRBV28
CASSSPPTGRYGYTF
>TRBJ1-3|.|TRBV9
CASSLGQGGVRGNTIYF
>TRBJ1-6|once|TRBV20-1
CSASLGRPNSPLHF
>TRBJ1-4|.|TRBV2
CASRYRGARNEKLFF
>TRBJ1-5|.|TRBV2
CASKRIGGNQPQHF
>TRBJ1-3|.|TRBV19
CASIDRGRSGNTIYF
>TRBJ1-4|.|TRBV4-1
CASSPRTGGEGEKLFF
>TRBJ1-4|.|TRBV29-1
CSVRGQGNEKLFF
>TRBJ1-2|few|TRBV6-2/TRBV6-3
CASSPTGIYGYTF
>TRBJ1-1|.|TRBV5-1
CASSSQPATGRTEAFF
>TRBJ1-2|once|TRBV28
CASSLLQRYGYTF
>TRBJ2-3|.|TRBV18
CASSPDQRPTVSSTDTQYF
>TRBJ1-6|few|TRBV7-9
CASSLARQPGNSPLHF
>TRBJ2-7|once|TRBV28
CASSSDRERVPSYEQYF